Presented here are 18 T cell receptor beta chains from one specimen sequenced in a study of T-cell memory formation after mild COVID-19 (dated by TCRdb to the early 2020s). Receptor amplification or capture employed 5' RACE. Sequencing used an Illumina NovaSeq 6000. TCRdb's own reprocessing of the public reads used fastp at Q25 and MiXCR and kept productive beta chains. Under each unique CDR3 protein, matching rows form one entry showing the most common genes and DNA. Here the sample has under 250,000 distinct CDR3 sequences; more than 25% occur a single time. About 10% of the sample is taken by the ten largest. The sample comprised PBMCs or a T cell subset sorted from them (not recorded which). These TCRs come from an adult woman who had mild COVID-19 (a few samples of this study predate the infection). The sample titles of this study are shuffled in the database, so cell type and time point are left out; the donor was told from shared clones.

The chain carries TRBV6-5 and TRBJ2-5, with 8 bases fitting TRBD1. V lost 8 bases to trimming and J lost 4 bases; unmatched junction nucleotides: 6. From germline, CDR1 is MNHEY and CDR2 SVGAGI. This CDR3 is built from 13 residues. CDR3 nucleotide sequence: TGTGCCAGCCTGGGACAGGATCGAGAGACCCAGTACTTC. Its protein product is CASLGQDRETQYF.

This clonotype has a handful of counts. The CDR3 loop reads CASSPGGTITSGSIGTQYF. The CDR3 DNA reads TGTGCCAGCAGTCCAGGGGGGACGATCACTAGCGGGAGCATCGGCACCCAGTACTTC. The chain combines TRBV12-3 or TRBV12-4 with TRBJ2-5; 11 bases are a match to TRBD2. This CDR3 has 19 residues. Trimming at V came to 5 bases and at J to 8 bases, leaving 22 bases not matched to a gene.

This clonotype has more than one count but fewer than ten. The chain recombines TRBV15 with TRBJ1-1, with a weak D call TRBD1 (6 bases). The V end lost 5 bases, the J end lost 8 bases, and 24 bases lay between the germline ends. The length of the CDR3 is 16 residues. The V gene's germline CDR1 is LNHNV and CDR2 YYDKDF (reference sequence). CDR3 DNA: TGTGCCACCAGCGGGCCGACATGGGGGGCCTCGCTCGAAGCTTTCTTT. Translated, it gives CATSGPTWGASLEAFF. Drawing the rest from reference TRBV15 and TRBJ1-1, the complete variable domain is DAMVIQNPRYQVTQFGKPVTLSCSQTLNHNVMYWYQQKSSQAPKLLFHYYDKDFNNEADTPDNFQSRRPNTSFCFLDIRSPGLGDTAMYLCATSGPTWGASLEAFFGQGTRLTVV.

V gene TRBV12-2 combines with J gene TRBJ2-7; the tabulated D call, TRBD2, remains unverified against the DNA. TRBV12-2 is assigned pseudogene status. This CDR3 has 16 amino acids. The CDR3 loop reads CASRLASGPSSYEQYF. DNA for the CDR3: TGTGCAAGTCGCCTTGCTTCGGGGCCCAGCTCCTACGAGCAGTACTTC.

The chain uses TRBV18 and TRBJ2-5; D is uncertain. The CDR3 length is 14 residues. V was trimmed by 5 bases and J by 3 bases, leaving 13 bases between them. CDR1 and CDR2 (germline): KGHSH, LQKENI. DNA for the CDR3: TGTGCCAGCTCAGATATTAACAGCAAAGAGACCCAGTACTTC. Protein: CASSDINSKETQYF. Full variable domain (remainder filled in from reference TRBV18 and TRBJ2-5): NAGVMQNPRHLVRRRGQEARLRCSPMKGHSHVYWYRQLPEEGLKFMVYLQKENIIDESGMPKERFSAEFPKEGPSILRIQQVVRGDSAAYFCASSDINSKETQYFGPGTRLLVL.

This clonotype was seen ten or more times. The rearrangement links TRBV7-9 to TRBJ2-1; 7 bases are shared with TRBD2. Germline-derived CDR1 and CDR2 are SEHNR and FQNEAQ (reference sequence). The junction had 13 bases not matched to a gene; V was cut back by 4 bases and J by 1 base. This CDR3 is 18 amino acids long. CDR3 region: CASSSMGGGPVSYNEQFF. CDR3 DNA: TGTGCCAGCAGCTCCATGGGGGGAGGGCCGGTTTCCTACAATGAGCAGTTCTTC.

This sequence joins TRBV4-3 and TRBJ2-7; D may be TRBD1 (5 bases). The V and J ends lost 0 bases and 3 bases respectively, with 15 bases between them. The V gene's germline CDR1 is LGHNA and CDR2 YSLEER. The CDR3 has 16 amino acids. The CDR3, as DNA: TGCGCCAGCAGCCAAGATTGGGCAGGGTCTTTCTACGAGCAGTACTTC. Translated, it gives CASSQDWAGSFYEQYF.

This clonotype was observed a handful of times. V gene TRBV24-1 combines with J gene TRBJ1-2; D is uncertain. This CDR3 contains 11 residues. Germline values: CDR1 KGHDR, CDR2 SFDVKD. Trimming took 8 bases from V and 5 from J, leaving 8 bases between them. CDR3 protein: CATNGGYGYTF. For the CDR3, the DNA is TGTGCCACCAATGGAGGATATGGCTACACCTTC.

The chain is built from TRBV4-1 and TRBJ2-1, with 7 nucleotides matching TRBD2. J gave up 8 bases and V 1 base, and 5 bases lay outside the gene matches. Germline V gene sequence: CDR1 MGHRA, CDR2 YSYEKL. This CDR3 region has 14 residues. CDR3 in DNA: TGCGCCAGCAGCCAAGCTAGCGGAGGGTATGAGCAGTTCTTC. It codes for CASSQASGGYEQFF.

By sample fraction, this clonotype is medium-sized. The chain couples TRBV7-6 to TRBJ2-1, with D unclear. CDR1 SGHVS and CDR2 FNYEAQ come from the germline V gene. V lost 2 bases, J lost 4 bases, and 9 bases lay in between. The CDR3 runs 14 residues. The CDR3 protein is CASSLLGPYNEQFF. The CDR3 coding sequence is TGTGCCAGCAGCTTACTCGGGCCATACAATGAGCAGTTCTTC.

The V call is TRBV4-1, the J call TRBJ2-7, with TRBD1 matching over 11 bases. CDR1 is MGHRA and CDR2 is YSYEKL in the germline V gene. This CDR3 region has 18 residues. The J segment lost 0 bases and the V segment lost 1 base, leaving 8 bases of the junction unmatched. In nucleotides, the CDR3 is TGCGCCAGCAGCCAAGCCGGACAGGGGGCAACCACCTCCTACGAGCAGTACTTC. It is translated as CASSQAGQGATTSYEQYF.

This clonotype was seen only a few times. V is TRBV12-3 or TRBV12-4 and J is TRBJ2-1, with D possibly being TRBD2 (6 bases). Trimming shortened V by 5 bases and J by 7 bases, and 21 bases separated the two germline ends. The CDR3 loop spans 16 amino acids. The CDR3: CASSPTLGGLLNEQFF. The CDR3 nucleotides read TGTGCCAGCAGTCCCACCCTCGGGGGATTGTTAAATGAGCAGTTCTTC.

CDR3 in DNA: TGCGCCAGCAGCTTGGACAGGGGCCGACACTATGGCTACACCTTC. Amino acid sequence: CASSLDRGRHYGYTF. The rearrangement links TRBV5-1 to TRBJ1-2; 7 bases are a match to TRBD1. Trimming took 0 bases from V and 3 from J; bases not matched to a gene: 5. The CDR3 spans 15 residues. CDR1 is SGHRS, CDR2 YFSETQ, per germline.

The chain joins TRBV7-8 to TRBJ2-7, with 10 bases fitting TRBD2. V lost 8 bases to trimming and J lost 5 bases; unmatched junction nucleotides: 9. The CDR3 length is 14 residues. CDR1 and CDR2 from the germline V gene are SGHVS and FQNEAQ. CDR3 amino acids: CASRSGTSVNEQYF. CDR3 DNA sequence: TGTGCCAGCCGCTCCGGGACTAGCGTCAACGAGCAGTACTTC.

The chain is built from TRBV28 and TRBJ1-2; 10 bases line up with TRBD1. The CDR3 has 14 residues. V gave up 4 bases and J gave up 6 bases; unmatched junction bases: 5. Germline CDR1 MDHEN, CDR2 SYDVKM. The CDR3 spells CASSSGQGGDGYTF. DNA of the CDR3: TGTGCCAGCAGTTCAGGACAGGGGGGTGATGGCTACACCTTC.

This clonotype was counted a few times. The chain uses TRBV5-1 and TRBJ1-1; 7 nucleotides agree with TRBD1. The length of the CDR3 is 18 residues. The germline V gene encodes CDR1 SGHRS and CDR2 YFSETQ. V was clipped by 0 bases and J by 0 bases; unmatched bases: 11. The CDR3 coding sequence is TGCGCCAGCAGCTTGGGCGACAGGGAAGCTTTGGTGAACACTGAAGCTTTCTTT. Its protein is CASSLGDREALVNTEAFF.

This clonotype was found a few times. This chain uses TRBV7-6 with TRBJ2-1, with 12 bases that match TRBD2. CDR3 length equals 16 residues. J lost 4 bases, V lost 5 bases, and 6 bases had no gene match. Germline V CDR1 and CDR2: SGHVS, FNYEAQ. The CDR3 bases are TGTGCCAGCAGCCCTACTAGCGGGGGGCGTTACAATGAGCAGTTCTTC. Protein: CASSPTSGGRYNEQFF.

DNA of the CDR3: TGCGCCAGCAGCTCCCCGGGACAGGGCTACCCGCGGGCTTTCTTT. This encodes CASSSPGQGYPRAFF. The chain uses TRBV5-1 and TRBJ1-1, with TRBD1 matching 9 bases. The CDR3 is 15 amino acids. J gave up 11 bases and V 3 bases, and 14 bases lay outside the gene matches. The germline CDR1 and CDR2 sequences are SGHRS and YFSETQ. Full variable domain (outside the CDR3, taken from reference TRBV5-1 and TRBJ1-1): KAGVTQTPRYLIKTRGQQVTLSCSPISGHRSVSWYQQTPGQGLQFLFEYFSETQRNKGNFPGRFSGRQFSNSRSEMNVSTLELGDSALYLCASSSPGQGYPRAFFGQGTRLTVV.